These 28 T cell receptor beta chains were all obtained from the same sample, sequenced in a study of T cells in Graves' hyperthyroidism and ophthalmopathy. Template material for amplifying TCR beta CDR3 regions consisted of RNA transcripts. Carried out on the TCR CDR3, a first-round RT-PCR used the HTBI primer set. TCRdb re-derived calls from the multiplex PCR reads in MiXCR, one entry per CDR3 protein. The data contain about 360,000 distinct CDR3 sequences, over 10% of them singletons. Sample: blood. The receptor source for this set is a woman between 18 and 30 years old with Graves' hyperthyroidism.

This clonotype was found many times. The germline gene is not matched at one end of the junction; a read error may be the cause. The V and J genes are TRBV4-1 and TRBJ2-5; 8 nucleotides line up with TRBD2. This CDR3 has 17 amino acids. Germline V gene lookup returns CDR1 MGHRA and CDR2 YSYEKL. The CDR3 spells CASNQRHASGGKETQYF. CDR3 sequence (DNA): TGCGCCAGCAACCAAAGACACGCGTCGGGAGGGAAAGAGACCCAGTACTTC.

In this sample, this clonotype turned up a few times. The genes are TRBV4-3 and TRBJ1-6; D gene unclear. This CDR3 contains 14 residues. Germline-derived CDR1 and CDR2 are LGHNA and YSLEER. Deletions cut 0 bases from V and 9 bases from J, with 9 bases between. The CDR3 here is CASSQDGRVSPLHF. For the CDR3, the DNA is TGCGCCAGCAGCCAAGATGGGAGGGTTTCACCCCTCCACTTT.

In its sample, this clonotype was seen many times. The CDR3 bases are TGTGCCAGCAGCTTATTCAGGGGTGGGTCACCCCTCCACTTT. This translates into CASSLFRGGSPLHF. The V call is TRBV11-2, the J call TRBJ1-6, with a tentative D call TRBD1 (6 bases). The germline CDR1 and CDR2 sequences are SGHAT and FQNNGV. This CDR3 is built from 14 residues. V lost 2 bases and J lost 10, with 12 bases in between.

This chain connects TRBV6-1 to TRBJ1-1; TRBD1 agrees at 7 bases. CDR1 is MNHNS and CDR2 is SASEGT in the germline V gene. The junction had 5 bases not matched to a gene; V was cut back by 10 bases and J by 3 bases. The CDR3 runs 12 residues. CDR3 DNA: TGTGCCACCAGGGGGGTGTACACTGAAGCTTTCTTT. Translated: CATRGVYTEAFF.

The J gene is TRBJ2-2, the V gene TRBV20-1; 7 bases fit TRBD1. Trimming cost V 6 bases and J 0 bases; bases outside gene matches: 10. Germline V gene sequence: CDR1 DFQATT, CDR2 SNEGSKA (reference sequence). The CDR3 runs to 16 residues. The CDR3 DNA sequence: TGCAGTGCCAGTAAAACAGGGGCGGCGAACACCGGGGAGCTGTTTTTT. Protein product: CSASKTGAANTGELFF.

This clonotype was recorded many times. V gene TRBV18 combines with J gene TRBJ2-7; TRBD1 agrees at 7 bases. The CDR3 consists of 12 residues. Germline CDR1 and CDR2: KGHSH and LQKENI. V trimming: 2 bases; J trimming: 5 bases; junction bases outside the gene matches: 0. The chain's CDR3 is CASSPTGDEQYF. CDR3 sequence (DNA): TGTGCCAGCTCACCAACAGGGGACGAGCAGTACTTC.

This clonotype has a count of ten or more. In DNA form, the CDR3 reads TGTGCCACGTCCCTAGGAGGGGGCGATGGCTACACCTTC. Its protein is CATSLGGGDGYTF. J is TRBJ1-2 and V is TRBV5-6; TRBD1 matches 7 bases. Germline V gene data show CDR1 as SGHDT and CDR2 as YYEEEE. J gave up 6 bases and V 9 bases, and 11 bases lay outside the gene matches. The CDR3 sequence is 13 residues long.

The V and J genes are TRBV20-1 and TRBJ2-1; D might be TRBD2 (6 bases). Trimming pared 2 bases from V and 0 bases from J, leaving 11 bases between. The length of the CDR3 is 15 residues. CDR1 is DFQATT and CDR2 is SNEGSKA in the germline V gene (reference sequence). CDR3 residues: CSARSRGISYNEQFF. In DNA, the CDR3 is TGCAGTGCTAGATCCCGGGGGATCTCCTACAATGAGCAGTTCTTC.

This clonotype has at least ten counts. A much larger clone differs from this one at a single base, so this may be a read error. This chain uses TRBV7-8 with TRBJ2-1, with 7 bases fitting TRBD1. J lost 5 bases, V lost 5 bases, and 6 bases had no gene match. The CDR3 sequence is 14 residues long. CDR1 SGHVS and CDR2 FQNEAQ come from the germline V gene. As DNA, the CDR3 is TGTGCCAGCAGCCTCGGGACAGCGCACAATGAGCAGTTCTTC. This sequence encodes CASSLGTAHNEQFF.

This clonotype was detected many times. The genes are TRBV2 and TRBJ2-5, with 14 bases fitting TRBD2. Per the germline V gene, CDR1 is SNHLY and CDR2 is FYNNEI. The V segment lost 7 bases and the J segment 7 bases; nucleotides outside the gene matches: 5. The CDR3 spans 14 residues. CDR3 amino acids: CASILGLAGGTQYF. The CDR3 DNA follows: TGTGCCAGCATCCTAGGACTAGCGGGAGGGACCCAGTACTTC.

This chain uses TRBV28 with TRBJ1-5; 7 nucleotides agree with TRBD1. J was trimmed by 5 bases and V by 6 bases; bases with no gene match: 4. This CDR3 is 13 amino acids long. Germline V gene data show CDR1 as MDHEN and CDR2 as SYDVKM. CDR3 DNA: TGTGCCAGCAGCGGGACAGTGGATCAGCCCCAGCATTTT. This encodes CASSGTVDQPQHF.

J is TRBJ1-1 and V is TRBV7-9; D is unresolved. V lost 5 bases and J 1 base, leaving 5 bases between the germline ends. The CDR3 length is 12 residues. Germline loops: CDR1 SEHNR, CDR2 FQNEAQ (reference sequence). CDR3: CASSVTNTEAFF. CDR3 in DNA: TGTGCCAGCAGCGTCACGAACACTGAAGCTTTCTTT. Complete variable domain (other parts from reference TRBV7-9 and TRBJ1-1): DTGVSQNPRHKITKRGQNVTFRCDPISEHNRLYWYRQTLGQGPEFLTYFQNEAQLEKSRLLSDRFSAERPKGSFSTLEIQRTEQGDSAMYLCASSVTNTEAFFGQGTRLTVV.

This clonotype appeared many times. The chain recombines TRBV12-3 or TRBV12-4 with TRBJ1-3; no clear D. V lost 3 bases and J 4 bases, leaving 10 bases between the germline ends. CDR3 size: 14 residues. The CDR3 reads CASSLGGSGNTIYF. In nucleotides, the CDR3 is TGTGCCAGCAGTTTGGGCGGCTCCGGAAACACCATATATTTT.

J is TRBJ2-3 and V is TRBV19; D gene ambiguous. Trimming removed 6 bases at V and 0 bases at J, with 10 bases between. The length of the CDR3 is 14 residues. Germline V gene data show CDR1 as LNHDA and CDR2 as SQIVND (reference sequence). The CDR3 protein is CASRNVGSTDTQYF. The CDR3 DNA is TGTGCCAGTAGAAATGTGGGGAGCACAGATACGCAGTATTTT.

The V call is TRBV12-3 or TRBV12-4, the J call TRBJ2-2, with 8 bases matching TRBD2. The CDR3 is made up of 16 amino acids. The V segment lost 7 bases and the J segment 4 bases; nucleotides outside the gene matches: 11. As DNA, the CDR3 is TGTGCCAGCAAGACTCCGGGACGGGGGGGCACCGGGGAGCTGTTTTTT. This codes for CASKTPGRGGTGELFF.

This clonotype was seen many times. The CDR3 protein is CASTTGVYGYTF. Written as DNA, the CDR3 is TGTGCCAGCACCACAGGGGTCTATGGCTACACCTTC. The V and J genes are TRBV28 and TRBJ1-2; 7 bases match TRBD1. Unmatched junction bases numbered 3, after V lost 7 bases and J lost 4 bases. The germline V gene encodes CDR1 MDHEN and CDR2 SYDVKM. This CDR3 has 12 residues.

The J gene is TRBJ1-6, the V gene TRBV5-5, with 7 nucleotides matching TRBD1. This CDR3 comprises 17 residues. From germline, CDR1 is SGHKS and CDR2 YYEKEE (reference sequence). V lost 3 bases, J lost 5 bases, and 11 bases stayed unmatched. The CDR3 here is CASSYKNRGIDNSPLHF. The CDR3 nucleotides read TGTGCCAGCAGCTATAAAAACAGGGGAATCGATAATTCACCCCTCCACTTT. Full variable domain (rest looked up from reference TRBV5-5 and TRBJ1-6): DAGVTQSPTHLIKTRGQQVTLRCSPISGHKSVSWYQQVLGQGPQFIFQYYEKEERGRGNFPDRFSARQFPNYSSELNVNALLLGDSALYLCASSYKNRGIDNSPLHFGNGTRLTVT.

This clonotype was seen only a few times. V usage is TRBV19 and J usage is TRBJ2-7; possible D gene TRBD1, 6 bases. The CDR3 has 14 amino acids. Looked up from germline, CDR1 is LNHDA and CDR2 is SQIVND (reference sequence). Trimming cost V 6 bases and J 1 base, with 13 bases left between them. CDR3 amino acids: CASSWTEESYEQYF. In nucleotides, the CDR3 is TGTGCCAGTAGCTGGACAGAGGAATCCTACGAGCAGTACTTC.

This chain links TRBV4-1 with TRBJ1-5; tentative D call: TRBD1 (6 bases). The CDR3 covers 15 residues. Germline V CDR1 and CDR2: MGHRA, YSYEKL. V was pared by 2 bases and J by 3 bases, with 11 bases between. CDR3 amino acids: CASSQTGSANQPQHF. Written as DNA, the CDR3 is TGCGCCAGCAGCCAAACAGGGAGCGCCAATCAGCCCCAGCATTTT.

This clonotype was picked up many times. The V call is TRBV3-1, the J call TRBJ1-1; D gene uncertain. With 4 bases removed from V and 5 bases from J, the gap between germline ends came to 11 bases. Germline CDR1 and CDR2: LGHDT and YNNKEL (reference sequence). The CDR3 loop spans 13 amino acids. CDR3: CASSRDAVTEAFF. For the CDR3, the DNA is TGTGCCAGCAGCCGCGATGCTGTGACTGAAGCTTTCTTT.

Many counts were recorded for this clonotype. The V gene is TRBV3-1, the J gene TRBJ2-1; no reliable D call. This CDR3 is 13 amino acids long. The germline CDR1 and CDR2 sequences are LGHDT and YNNKEL (reference sequence). The V end was cut by 4 bases, the J end by 7 bases, with 11 bases between. The CDR3 bases are TGTGCCAGCAGCCGGGAAATCCGGAATGAGCAGTTCTTC. It translates to CASSREIRNEQFF.

The sample holds many counts of this clonotype. V and J are TRBV3-1 and TRBJ1-6, with a tentative D call TRBD1 (5 bases). Germline V gene lookup returns CDR1 LGHDT and CDR2 YNNKEL (reference sequence). V gave up 0 bases and J gave up 7 bases, with 13 bases separating them. This CDR3 contains 16 residues. CDR3 region: CASSQDRGRVNSPLHF. The CDR3 bases are TGTGCCAGCAGCCAAGATCGTGGCAGGGTAAATTCACCCCTCCACTTT.

The rearrangement links TRBV20-1 to TRBJ1-4; D unclear. This CDR3 region has 12 residues. CDR1 and CDR2 (germline): DFQATT, SNEGSKA (reference sequence). V was cut by 1 base and J by 7 bases, with 7 bases left in between. The CDR3 sequence: CSARGGSEKLFF. The CDR3 nucleotides are TGCAGTGCTAGAGGGGGTTCTGAAAAACTGTTTTTT.

This clonotype occurred a few times. The chain recombines TRBV20-1 with TRBJ2-3, with 7 positions matching TRBD1. Per germline, CDR1 DFQATT and CDR2 SNEGSKA (reference sequence). The CDR3 has 15 residues. The ends lost 5 bases at V and 0 bases at J; junction bases unmatched: 8. The chain's CDR3 is CSAPPRTGSTDTQYF. The DNA of the CDR3 is TGCAGTGCTCCTCCCAGGACAGGCAGCACAGATACGCAGTATTTT.

The V gene is TRBV18, the J gene TRBJ1-5; 10 bases align to TRBD1. Germline lookup yields CDR1 KGHSH and CDR2 LQKENI. V was pared by 2 bases and J by 5 bases, with 12 bases of the junction left unmatched. This CDR3 comprises 18 residues. The CDR3 DNA reads as TGTGCCAGCTCACCATTCCCTCCGGGACAGGGGATCGATCAGCCCCAGCATTTT. Amino acid sequence: CASSPFPPGQGIDQPQHF.

This clonotype was counted many times. The V gene is TRBV2, the J gene TRBJ1-1, with a weak D call TRBD1 (5 bases). V dropped 6 bases and J dropped 5 bases, with 19 bases sitting between them. CDR3 length: 15 residues. Germline values: CDR1 SNHLY, CDR2 FYNNEI. The CDR3, as DNA: TGTGCCAGCAGCTATACCGCCGAAGAGGGGACTGAAGCTTTCTTT. Translating it yields CASSYTAEEGTEAFF.

This clonotype was counted at least ten times. V and J are TRBV11-1 and TRBJ2-4; perhaps TRBD1 as D (5 bases). The CDR3 extends over 15 amino acids. Germline V lookup: CDR1 SGHAT, CDR2 FQDESV (reference sequence). V was shortened by 1 base and J by 0 bases, with 7 bases between the two germline ends. CDR3 nucleotide sequence: TGTGCCAGCAGCTTAGGGGGCATAGCCAAAAACATTCAGTACTTC. Amino acids: CASSLGGIAKNIQYF.

Many counts were recorded for this clonotype. The CDR3 nucleotides read TGTGCCTGGAGTCAAGTGACAGGCACAGATACGCAGTATTTT. This codes for CAWSQVTGTDTQYF. The chain carries TRBV30 and TRBJ2-3; possible D gene TRBD1, 5 bases. Germline V lookup: CDR1 GTSNPN, CDR2 SVGIG (reference sequence). Trimming cost V 2 bases and J 1 base, with 10 bases left between them. This CDR3 comprises 14 residues.